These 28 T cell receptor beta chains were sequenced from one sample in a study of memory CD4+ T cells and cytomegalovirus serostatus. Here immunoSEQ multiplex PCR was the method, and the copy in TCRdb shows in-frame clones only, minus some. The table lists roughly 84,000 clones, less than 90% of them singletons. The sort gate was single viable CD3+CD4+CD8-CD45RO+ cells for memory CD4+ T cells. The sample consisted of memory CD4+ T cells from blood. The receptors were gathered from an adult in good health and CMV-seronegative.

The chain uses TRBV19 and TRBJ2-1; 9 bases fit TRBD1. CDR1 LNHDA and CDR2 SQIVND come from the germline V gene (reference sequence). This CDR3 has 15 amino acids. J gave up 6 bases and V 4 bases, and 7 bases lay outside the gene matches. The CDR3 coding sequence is TGTGCCAGTAGTACCCCCGGGACAGGGCTCAATGAGCAGTTCTTC. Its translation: CASSTPGTGLNEQFF.

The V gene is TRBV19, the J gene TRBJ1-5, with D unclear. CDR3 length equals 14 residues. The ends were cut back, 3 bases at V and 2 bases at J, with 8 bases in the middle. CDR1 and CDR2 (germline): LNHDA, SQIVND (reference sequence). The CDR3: CASSINRGNQPQHF. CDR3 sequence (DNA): TGTGCCAGTAGTATTAACCGGGGCAATCAGCCCCAGCATTTT.

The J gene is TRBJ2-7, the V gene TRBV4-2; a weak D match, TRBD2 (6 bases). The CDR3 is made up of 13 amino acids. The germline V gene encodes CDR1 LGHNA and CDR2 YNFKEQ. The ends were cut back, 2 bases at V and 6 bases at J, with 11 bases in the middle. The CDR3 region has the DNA TGTGCCAGCAGCCAAACGCGGGGTGGCGAGCAGTACTTC. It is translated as CASSQTRGGEQYF.

The CDR3, as DNA: TGTGCCAGCAGCTCCGGACAGGCCGGCTCCTATAATTCACCCCTCCACTTT. It encodes CASSSGQAGSYNSPLHF. The chain recombines TRBV5-6 with TRBJ1-6; 7 bases agree with TRBD1. The CDR3 runs 17 residues. V shed 3 bases and J 0 bases; nucleotides not matched to a gene: 6. The germline V gene has CDR1 SGHDT and CDR2 YYEEEE. Full variable domain (remainder filled in from reference TRBV5-6 and TRBJ1-6): DAGVTQSPTHLIKTRGQQVTLRCSPKSGHDTVSWYQQALGQGPQFIFQYYEEEERQRGNFPDRFSGHQFPNYSSELNVNALLLGDSALYLCASSSGQAGSYNSPLHFGNGTRLTVT.

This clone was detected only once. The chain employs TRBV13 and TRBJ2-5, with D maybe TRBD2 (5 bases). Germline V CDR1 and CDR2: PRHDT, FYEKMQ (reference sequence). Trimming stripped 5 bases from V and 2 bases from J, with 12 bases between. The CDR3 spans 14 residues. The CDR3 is CASSIGRGQETQYF. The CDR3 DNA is TGTGCCAGCAGCATCGGACGGGGACAAGAGACCCAGTACTTC.

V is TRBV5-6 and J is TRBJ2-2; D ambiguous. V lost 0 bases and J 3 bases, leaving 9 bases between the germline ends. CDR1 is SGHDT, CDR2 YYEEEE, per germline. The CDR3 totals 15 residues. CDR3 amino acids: CASSLDPRYTGELFF. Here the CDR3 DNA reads TGTGCCAGCAGCTTGGATCCGCGTTACACCGGGGAGCTGTTTTTT.

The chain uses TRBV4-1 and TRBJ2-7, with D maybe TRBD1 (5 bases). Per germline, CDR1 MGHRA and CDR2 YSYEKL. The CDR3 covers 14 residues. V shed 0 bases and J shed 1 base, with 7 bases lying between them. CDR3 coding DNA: TGCGCCAGCAGCCAAGACAGGGCTTCCTACGAGCAGTACTTC. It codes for CASSQDRASYEQYF.

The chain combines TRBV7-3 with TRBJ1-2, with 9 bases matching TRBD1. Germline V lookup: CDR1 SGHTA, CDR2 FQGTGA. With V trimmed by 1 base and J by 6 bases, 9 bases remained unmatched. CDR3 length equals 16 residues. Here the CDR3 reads CASSLNPPGTGNGYTF. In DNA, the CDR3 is TGTGCCAGCAGCTTAAACCCCCCTGGGACAGGGAATGGCTACACCTTC.

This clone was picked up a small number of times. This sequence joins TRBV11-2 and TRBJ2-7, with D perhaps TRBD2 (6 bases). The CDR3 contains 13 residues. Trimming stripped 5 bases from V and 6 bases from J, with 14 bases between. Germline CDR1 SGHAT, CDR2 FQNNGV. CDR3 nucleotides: TGTGCCAGCAGCGACCGACGGGGAGGCGAGCAGTACTTC. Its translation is CASSDRRGGEQYF. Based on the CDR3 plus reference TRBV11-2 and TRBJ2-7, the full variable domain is EAGVAQSPRYKIIEKRQSVAFWCNPISGHATLYWYQQILGQGPKLLIQFQNNGVVDDSQLPKDRFSAERLKGVDSTLKIQPAKLEDSAVYLCASSDRRGGEQYFGPGTRLTVT.

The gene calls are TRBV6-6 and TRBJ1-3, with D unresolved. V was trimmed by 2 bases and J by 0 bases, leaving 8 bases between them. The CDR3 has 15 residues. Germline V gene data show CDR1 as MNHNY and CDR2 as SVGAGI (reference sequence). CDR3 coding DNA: TGTGCCAGCAGTTACGAGTCGCGCTCTGGAAACACCATATATTTT. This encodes CASSYESRSGNTIYF.

CDR3: CASSTQLRGHTEAFF. The CDR3 coding sequence is TGTGCCAGCAGTACACAACTTCGAGGACACACTGAAGCTTTCTTT. This chain joins TRBV6-5 and TRBJ1-1; D remains ambiguous. The V and J ends lost 5 bases and 3 bases respectively, with 16 bases between them. CDR1 is MNHEY, CDR2 SVGAGI, per germline. The CDR3 runs 15 residues.

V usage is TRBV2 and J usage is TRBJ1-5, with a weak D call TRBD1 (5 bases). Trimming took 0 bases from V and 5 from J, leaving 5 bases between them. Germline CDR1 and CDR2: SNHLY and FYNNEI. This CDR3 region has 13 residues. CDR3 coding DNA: TGTGCCAGCAGTGAAGCCAGGGATCAGCCCCAGCATTTT. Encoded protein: CASSEARDQPQHF.

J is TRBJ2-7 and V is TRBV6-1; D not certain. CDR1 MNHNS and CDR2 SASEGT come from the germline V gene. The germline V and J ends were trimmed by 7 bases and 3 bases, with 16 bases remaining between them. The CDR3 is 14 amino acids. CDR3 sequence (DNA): TGTGCCAGCACAAATTCGCAGGTCCACTACGAGCAGTACTTC. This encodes CASTNSQVHYEQYF.

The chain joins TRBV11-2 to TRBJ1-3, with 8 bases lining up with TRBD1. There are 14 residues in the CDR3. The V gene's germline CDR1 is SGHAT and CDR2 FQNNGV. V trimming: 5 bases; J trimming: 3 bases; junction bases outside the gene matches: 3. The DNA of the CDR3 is TGTGCCAGCAGCACAGGACAGGGTGGAAACACCATATATTTT. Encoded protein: CASSTGQGGNTIYF.

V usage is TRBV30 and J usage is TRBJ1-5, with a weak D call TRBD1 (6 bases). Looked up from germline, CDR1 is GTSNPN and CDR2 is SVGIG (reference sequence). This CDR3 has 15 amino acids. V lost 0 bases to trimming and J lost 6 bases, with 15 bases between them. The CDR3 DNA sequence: TGTGCCTGGAGTGTACAATGGGGGGCCGGTCAGCCCCAGCATTTT. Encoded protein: CAWSVQWGAGQPQHF.

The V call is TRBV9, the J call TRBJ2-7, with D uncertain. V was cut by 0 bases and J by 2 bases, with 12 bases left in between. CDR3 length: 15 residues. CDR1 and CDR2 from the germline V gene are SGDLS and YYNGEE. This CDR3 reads CASSVAANRPYEQYF. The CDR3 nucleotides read TGTGCCAGCAGCGTAGCGGCCAACAGACCCTACGAGCAGTACTTC.

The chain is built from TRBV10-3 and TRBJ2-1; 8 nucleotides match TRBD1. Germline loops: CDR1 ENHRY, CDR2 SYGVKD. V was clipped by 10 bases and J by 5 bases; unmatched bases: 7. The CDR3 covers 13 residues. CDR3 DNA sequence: TGTGCCACCTGGACAGGGTCGGACAATGAGCAGTTCTTC. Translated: CATWTGSDNEQFF.

The CDR3 coding sequence is TGTGCCAGCAGCTCTAGCGGGGGGGCCTATGAGCAGTTCTTC. This encodes CASSSSGGAYEQFF. The chain has TRBV9 and TRBJ2-1, with 12 bases that match TRBD2. Germline trimming cut 4 bases from V and 8 bases from J; bases unmatched to any gene: 4. The CDR3 sequence is 14 residues long. Germline V CDR1 and CDR2: SGDLS, YYNGEE.

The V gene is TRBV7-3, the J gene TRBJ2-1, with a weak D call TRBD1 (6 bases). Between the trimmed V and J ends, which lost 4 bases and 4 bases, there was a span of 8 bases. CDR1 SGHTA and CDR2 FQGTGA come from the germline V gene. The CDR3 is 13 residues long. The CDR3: CASSSGQYNEQFF. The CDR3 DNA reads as TGTGCCAGCAGCTCCGGACAGTACAATGAGCAGTTCTTC. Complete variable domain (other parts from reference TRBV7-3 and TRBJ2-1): GAGVSQTPSNKVTEKGKYVELRCDPISGHTALYWYRQSLGQGPEFLIYFQGTGAADDSGLPNDRFFAVRPEGSVSTLKIQRTERGDSAVYLCASSSGQYNEQFFGPGTRLTVL.

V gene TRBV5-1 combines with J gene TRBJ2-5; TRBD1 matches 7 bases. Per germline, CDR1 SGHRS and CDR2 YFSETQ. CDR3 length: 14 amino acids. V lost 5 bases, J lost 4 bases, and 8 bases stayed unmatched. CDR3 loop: CASRSDRERETQYF. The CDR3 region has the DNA TGCGCCAGCAGATCAGACAGGGAGAGAGAGACCCAGTACTTC.

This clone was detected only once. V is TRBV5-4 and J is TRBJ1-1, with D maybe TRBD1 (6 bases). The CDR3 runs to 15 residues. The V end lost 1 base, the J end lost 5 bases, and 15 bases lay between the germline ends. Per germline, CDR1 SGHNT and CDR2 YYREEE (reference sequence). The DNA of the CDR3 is TGTGCCAGCAGCTTGTACCTCACAGGGTATACTGAAGCTTTCTTT. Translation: CASSLYLTGYTEAFF.

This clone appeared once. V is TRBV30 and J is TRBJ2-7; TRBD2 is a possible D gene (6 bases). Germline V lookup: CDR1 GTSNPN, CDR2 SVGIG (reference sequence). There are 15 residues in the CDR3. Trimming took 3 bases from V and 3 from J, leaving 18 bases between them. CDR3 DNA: TGTGCCTGGAGCGGGGGAGCTGGGGTTATCTACGAGCAGTACTTC. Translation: CAWSGGAGVIYEQYF.

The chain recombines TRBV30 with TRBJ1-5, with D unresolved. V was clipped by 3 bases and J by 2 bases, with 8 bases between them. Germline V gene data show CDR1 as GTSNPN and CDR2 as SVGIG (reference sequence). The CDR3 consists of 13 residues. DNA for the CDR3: TGTGCCTGGAGCAACGTTCGCAATCAGCCCCAGCATTTT. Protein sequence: CAWSNVRNQPQHF.

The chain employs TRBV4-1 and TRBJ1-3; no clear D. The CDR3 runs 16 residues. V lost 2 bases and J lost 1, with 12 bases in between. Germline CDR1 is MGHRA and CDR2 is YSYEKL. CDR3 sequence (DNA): TGCGCCAGCAGCCAACTGACGGACTATTCTGGAAACACCATATATTTT. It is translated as CASSQLTDYSGNTIYF.

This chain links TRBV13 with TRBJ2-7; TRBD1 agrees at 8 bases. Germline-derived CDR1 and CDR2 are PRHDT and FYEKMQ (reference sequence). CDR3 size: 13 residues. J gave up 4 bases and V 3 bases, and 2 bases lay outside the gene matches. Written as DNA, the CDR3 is TGTGCCAGCAGCTTCCAGGGGGCTTACGAGCAGTACTTC. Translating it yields CASSFQGAYEQYF.

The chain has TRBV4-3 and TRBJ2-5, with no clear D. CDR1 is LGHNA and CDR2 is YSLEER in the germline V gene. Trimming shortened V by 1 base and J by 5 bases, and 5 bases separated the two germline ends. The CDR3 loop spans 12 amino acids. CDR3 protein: CASSQGGETQYF. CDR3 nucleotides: TGCGCCAGCAGCCAAGGTGGCGAGACCCAGTACTTC.

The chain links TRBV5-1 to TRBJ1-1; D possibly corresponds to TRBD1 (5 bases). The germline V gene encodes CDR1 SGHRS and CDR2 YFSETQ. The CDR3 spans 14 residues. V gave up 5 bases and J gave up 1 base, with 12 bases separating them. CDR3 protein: CASREGPSNTEAFF. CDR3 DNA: TGCGCCAGCAGGGAGGGGCCCTCGAACACTGAAGCTTTCTTT.

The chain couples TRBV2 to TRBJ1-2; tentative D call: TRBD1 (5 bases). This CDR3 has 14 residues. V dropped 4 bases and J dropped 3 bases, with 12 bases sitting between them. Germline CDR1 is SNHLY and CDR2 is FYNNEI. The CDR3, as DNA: TGTGCCAGCAGTGTGTGGCAGGGCCACTATGGCTACACCTTC. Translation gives CASSVWQGHYGYTF.